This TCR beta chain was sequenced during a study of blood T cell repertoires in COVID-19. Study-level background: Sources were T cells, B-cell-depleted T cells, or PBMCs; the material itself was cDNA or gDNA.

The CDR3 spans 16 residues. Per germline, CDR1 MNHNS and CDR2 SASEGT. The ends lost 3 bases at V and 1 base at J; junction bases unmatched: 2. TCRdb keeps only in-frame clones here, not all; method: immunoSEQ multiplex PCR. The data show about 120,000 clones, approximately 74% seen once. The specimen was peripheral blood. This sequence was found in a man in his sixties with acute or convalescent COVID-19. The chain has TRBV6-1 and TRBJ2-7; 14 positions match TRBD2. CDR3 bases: TGTGCCAGCAGTGACGGACTAGCGGGAGGATCCTACGAGCAGTACTTC. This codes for CASSDGLAGGSYEQYF.